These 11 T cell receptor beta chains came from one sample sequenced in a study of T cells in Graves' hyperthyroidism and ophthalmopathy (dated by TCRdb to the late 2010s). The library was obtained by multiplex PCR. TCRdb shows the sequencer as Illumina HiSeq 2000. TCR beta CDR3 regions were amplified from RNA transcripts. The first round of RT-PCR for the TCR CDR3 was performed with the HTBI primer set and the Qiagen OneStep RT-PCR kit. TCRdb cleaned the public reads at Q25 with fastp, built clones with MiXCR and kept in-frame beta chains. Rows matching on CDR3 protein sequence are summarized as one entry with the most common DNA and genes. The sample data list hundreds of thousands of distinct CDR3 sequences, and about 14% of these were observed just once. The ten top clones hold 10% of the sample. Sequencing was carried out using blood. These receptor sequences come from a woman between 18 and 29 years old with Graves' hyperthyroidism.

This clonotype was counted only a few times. This CDR3 is CATSRLRESTDTQYF. The DNA of the CDR3 is TGTGCCACCAGCAGACTCCGGGAGAGCACAGATACGCAGTATTTT. The chain links TRBV15 to TRBJ2-3; possibly TRBD2 for D (6 bases). The CDR3 loop spans 15 amino acids. In germline, CDR1 is LNHNV, CDR2 YYDKDF (reference sequence). Trimming left V 2 bases short and J 0 bases short, with 9 bases between.

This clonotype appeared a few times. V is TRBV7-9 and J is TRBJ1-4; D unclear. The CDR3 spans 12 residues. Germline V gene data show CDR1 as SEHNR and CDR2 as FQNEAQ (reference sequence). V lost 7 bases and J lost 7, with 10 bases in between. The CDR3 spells CASTSLSEKLFF. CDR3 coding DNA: TGTGCCAGCACCTCTTTGTCTGAAAAACTGTTTTTT. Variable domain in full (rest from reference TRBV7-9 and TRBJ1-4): DTGVSQNPRHKITKRGQNVTFRCDPISEHNRLYWYRQTLGQGPEFLTYFQNEAQLEKSRLLSDRFSAERPKGSFSTLEIQRTEQGDSAMYLCASTSLSEKLFFGSGTQLSVL.

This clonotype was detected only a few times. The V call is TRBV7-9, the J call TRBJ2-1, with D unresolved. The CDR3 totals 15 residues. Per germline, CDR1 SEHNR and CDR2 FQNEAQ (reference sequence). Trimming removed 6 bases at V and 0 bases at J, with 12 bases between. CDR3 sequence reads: CASSLLSYSYNEQFF. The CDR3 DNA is TGTGCCAGCAGTCTACTGTCCTACTCCTACAATGAGCAGTTCTTC. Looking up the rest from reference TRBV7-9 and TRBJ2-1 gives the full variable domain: DTGVSQNPRHKITKRGQNVTFRCDPISEHNRLYWYRQTLGQGPEFLTYFQNEAQLEKSRLLSDRFSAERPKGSFSTLEIQRTEQGDSAMYLCASSLLSYSYNEQFFGPGTRLTVL.

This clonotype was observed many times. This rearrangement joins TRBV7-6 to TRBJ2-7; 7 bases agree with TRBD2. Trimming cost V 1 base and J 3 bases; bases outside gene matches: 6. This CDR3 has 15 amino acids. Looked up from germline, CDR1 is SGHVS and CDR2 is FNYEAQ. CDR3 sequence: CASSLGPGGNYEQYF. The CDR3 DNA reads TGTGCCAGCAGCTTAGGACCGGGGGGAAACTACGAGCAGTACTTC.

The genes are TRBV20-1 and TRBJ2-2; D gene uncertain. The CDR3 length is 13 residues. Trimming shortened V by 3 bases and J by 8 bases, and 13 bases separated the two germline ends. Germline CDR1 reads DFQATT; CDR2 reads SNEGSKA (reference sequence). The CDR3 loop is CSASQTRSGELFF. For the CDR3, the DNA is TGCAGTGCTAGCCAAACCCGCTCGGGGGAGCTGTTTTTT.

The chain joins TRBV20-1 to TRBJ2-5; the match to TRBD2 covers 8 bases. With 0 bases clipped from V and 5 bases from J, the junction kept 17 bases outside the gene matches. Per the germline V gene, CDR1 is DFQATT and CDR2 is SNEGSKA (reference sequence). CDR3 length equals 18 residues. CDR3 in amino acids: CSARDWIGGEGRRETQYF. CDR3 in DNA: TGCAGTGCTAGAGACTGGATCGGGGGGGAGGGCCGTCGGGAGACCCAGTACTTC.

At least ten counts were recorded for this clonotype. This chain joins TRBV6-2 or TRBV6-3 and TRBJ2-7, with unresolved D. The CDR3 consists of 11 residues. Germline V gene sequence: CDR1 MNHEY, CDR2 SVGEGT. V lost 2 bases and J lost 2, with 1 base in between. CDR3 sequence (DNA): TGTGCCAGCAGTTACGCCTACGAGCAGTACTTC. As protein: CASSYAYEQYF.

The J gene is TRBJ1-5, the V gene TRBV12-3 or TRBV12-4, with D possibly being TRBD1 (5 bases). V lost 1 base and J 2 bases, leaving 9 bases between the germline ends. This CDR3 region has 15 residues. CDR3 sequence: CASSLGGNCNQPQHF. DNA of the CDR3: TGTGCCAGCAGTTTAGGGGGGAACTGCAATCAGCCCCAGCATTTT.

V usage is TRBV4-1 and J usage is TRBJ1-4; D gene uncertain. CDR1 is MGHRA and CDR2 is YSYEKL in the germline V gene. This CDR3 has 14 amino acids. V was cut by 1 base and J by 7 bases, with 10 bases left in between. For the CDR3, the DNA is TGCGCCAGCAGCCAAGGGGCACTGCCTGAAAAACTGTTTTTT. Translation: CASSQGALPEKLFF.

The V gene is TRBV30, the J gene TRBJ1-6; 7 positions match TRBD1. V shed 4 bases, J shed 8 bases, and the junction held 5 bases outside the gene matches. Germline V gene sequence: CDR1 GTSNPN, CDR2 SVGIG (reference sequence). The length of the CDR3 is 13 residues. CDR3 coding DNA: TGTGCCTGGAATCCGCAGGGGGATTCACCCCTCCACTTT. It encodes CAWNPQGDSPLHF.

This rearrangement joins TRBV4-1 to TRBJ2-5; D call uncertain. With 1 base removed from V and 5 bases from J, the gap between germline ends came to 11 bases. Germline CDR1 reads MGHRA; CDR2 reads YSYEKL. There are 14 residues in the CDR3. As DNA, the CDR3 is TGCGCCAGCAGCCAAGTTCCCCAAGTTGAGACCCAGTACTTC. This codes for CASSQVPQVETQYF.